The TCR beta chain under discussion was sequenced for a study of CD8 T cells in Susac syndrome. General study findings and limits: A relatively small number of individuals underwent TCR sequencing and HLA analysis.

Comments on this clonotype: Its target is not known.

Germline-derived CDR1 and CDR2 are LGHNA and YSLEER. V shed 0 bases and J shed 2 bases, with 8 bases lying between them. This CDR3 spans 14 amino acids. Random-hexamer reverse transcription was applied to about 0.45 to 1 ug RNA. The TCR beta CDR3 was amplified by immunoSEQ multiplex PCR across 54 Vbeta, 13 Jbeta. TCRdb reprocessed the immunoSEQ multiplex PCR reads with MiXCR, giving one entry per CDR3 protein. The sample records 250,000 to 300,000 distinct CDR3 sequences, roughly 85% being singletons. Both CD4+ and CD8+ T cells were negatively isolated, and TEMRA cells underwent FACS enrichment. Sequenced sample: CD8+ T cells from PBMCs. The receptor was derived from a human donor with multiple sclerosis. The J gene is TRBJ2-7, the V gene TRBV4-3; D ambiguous. The CDR3 DNA reads TGCGCCAGCAGCCAAGATTTTGCCCCCTACGAGCAGTACTTC. Translated, it gives CASSQDFAPYEQYF.